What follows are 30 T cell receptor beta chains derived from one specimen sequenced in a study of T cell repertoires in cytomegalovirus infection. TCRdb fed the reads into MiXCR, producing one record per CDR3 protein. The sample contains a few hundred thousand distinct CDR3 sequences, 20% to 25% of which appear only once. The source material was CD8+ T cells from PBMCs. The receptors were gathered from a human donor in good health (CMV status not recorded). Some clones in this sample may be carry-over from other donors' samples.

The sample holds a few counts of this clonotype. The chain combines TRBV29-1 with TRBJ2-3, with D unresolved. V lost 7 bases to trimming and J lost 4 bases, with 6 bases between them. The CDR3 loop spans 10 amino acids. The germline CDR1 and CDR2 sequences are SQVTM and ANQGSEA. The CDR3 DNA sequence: TGCAGCGGGGAAGCAGATACGCAGTATTTT. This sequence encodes CSGEADTQYF.

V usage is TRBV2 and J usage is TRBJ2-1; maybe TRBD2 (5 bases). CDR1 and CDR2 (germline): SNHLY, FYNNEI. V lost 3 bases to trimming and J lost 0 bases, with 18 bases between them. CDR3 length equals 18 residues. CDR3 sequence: CASSDQSSAVSSYNEQFF. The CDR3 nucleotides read TGTGCCAGCAGTGACCAAAGCTCAGCGGTTAGCTCCTACAATGAGCAGTTCTTC. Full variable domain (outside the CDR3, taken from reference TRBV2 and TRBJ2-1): EPEVTQTPSHQVTQMGQEVILRCVPISNHLYFYWYRQILGQKVEFLVSFYNNEISEKSEIFDDQFSVERPDGSNFTLKIRSTKLEDSAMYFCASSDQSSAVSSYNEQFFGPGTRLTVL.

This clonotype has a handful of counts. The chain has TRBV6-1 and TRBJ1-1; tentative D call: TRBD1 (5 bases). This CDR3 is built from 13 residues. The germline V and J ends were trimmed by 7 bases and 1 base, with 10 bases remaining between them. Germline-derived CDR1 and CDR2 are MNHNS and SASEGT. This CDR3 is CASTRQTNTEAFF. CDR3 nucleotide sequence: TGTGCCAGCACGCGACAGACGAACACTGAAGCTTTCTTT.

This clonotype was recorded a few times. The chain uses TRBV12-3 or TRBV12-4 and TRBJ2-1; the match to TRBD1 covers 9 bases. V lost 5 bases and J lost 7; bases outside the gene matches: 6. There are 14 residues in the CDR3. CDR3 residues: CASSLQGAMNEQFF. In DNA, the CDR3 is TGTGCCAGCAGTCTACAGGGGGCCATGAATGAGCAGTTCTTC.

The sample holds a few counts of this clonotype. The CDR3 DNA is TGTGCCAGCGTCGCTCCTGGAAACACCATATATTTT. Translation: CASVAPGNTIYF. The chain has TRBV6-7 and TRBJ1-3; no clear D gene. TRBV6-7 is an ORF, with its function uncertain. The CDR3 has 12 amino acids. With 8 bases removed from V and 2 bases from J, the gap between germline ends came to 7 bases.

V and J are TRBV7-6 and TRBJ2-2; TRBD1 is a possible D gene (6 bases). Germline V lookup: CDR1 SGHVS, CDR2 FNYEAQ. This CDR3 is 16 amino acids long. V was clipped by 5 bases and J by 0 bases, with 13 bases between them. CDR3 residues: CASSPSDSPNTGELFF. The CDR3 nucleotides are TGTGCCAGCAGCCCCTCGGACAGTCCGAACACCGGGGAGCTGTTTTTT.

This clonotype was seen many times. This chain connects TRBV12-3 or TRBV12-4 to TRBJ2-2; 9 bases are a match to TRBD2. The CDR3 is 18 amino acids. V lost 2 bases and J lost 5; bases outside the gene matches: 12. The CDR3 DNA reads TGTGCCAGCAGTTTAAGGTTCGGCGGGGGGGCCGAAACCGGGGAGCTGTTTTTT. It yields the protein CASSLRFGGGAETGELFF.

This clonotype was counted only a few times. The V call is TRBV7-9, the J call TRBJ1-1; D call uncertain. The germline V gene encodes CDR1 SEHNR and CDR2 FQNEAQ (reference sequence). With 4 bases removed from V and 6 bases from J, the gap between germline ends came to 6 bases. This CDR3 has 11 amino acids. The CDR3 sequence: CASSSSSEAFF. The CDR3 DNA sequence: TGTGCCAGCAGCTCCAGTTCTGAAGCTTTCTTT.

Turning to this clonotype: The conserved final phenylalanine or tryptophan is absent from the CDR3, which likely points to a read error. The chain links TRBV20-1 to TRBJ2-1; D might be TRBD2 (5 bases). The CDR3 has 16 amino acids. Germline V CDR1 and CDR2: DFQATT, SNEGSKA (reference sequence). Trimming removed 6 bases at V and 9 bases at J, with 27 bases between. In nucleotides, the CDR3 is TGCAGTGCGGACTCTGGCGGGTTTCGGGCAACTATTGAGCAGTTCTAC. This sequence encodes CSADSGGFRATIEQFY.

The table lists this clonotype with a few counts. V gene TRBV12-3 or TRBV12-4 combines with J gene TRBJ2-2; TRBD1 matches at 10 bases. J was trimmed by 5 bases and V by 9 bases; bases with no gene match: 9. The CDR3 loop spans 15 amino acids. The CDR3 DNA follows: TGTGCCAGTTACCGGGACAGGGGATTTACCGGGGAGCTGTTTTTT. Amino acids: CASYRDRGFTGELFF.

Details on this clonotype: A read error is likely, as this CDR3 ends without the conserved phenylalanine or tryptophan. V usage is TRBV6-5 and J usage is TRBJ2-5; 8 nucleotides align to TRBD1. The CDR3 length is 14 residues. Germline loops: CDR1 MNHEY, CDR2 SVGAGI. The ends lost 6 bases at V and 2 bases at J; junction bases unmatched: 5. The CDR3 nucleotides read TGTGCCAGCAGCAACTACAGGGGGCAAGAGACCCAGTACTCC. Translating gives CASSNYRGQETQYS.

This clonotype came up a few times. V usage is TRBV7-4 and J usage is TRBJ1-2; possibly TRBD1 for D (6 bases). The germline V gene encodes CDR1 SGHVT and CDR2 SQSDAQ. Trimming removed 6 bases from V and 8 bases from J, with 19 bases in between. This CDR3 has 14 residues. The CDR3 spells CASRPLLGGKGYTF. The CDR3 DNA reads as TGTGCCAGCAGGCCTTTGTTAGGGGGAAAGGGCTACACCTTC. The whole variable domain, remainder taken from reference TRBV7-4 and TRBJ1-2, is GAGVSQSPRYKVAKRGRDVALRCDSISGHVTLYWYRQTLGQGSEVLTYSQSDAQRDKSGRPSGRFSAERPERSVSTLKIQRTEQGDSAVYLCASRPLLGGKGYTFGSGTRLTVV.

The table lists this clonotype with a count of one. The CDR3: CSAPLTGSNIQYF. The CDR3 DNA is TGCAGTGCCCCATTGACAGGGTCAAACATTCAGTACTTC. The gene calls are TRBV20-1 and TRBJ2-4; TRBD1 aligns across 7 bases. V was clipped by 6 bases and J by 6 bases; unmatched bases: 8. The length of the CDR3 is 13 residues. Per the germline V gene, CDR1 is DFQATT and CDR2 is SNEGSKA (reference sequence).

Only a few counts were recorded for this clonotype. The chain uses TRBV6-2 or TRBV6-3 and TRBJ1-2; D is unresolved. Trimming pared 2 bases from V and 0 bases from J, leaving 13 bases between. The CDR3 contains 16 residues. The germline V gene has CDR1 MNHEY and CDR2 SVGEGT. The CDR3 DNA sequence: TGTGCCAGCAGTTACCCGTCGTGGACGGCTAACTATGGCTACACCTTC. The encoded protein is CASSYPSWTANYGYTF.

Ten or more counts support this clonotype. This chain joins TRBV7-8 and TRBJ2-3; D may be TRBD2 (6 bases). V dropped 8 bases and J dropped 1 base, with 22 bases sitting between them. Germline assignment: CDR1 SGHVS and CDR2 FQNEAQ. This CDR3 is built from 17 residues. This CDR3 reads CASLRAVFRGGTDTQYF. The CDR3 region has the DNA TGTGCCAGCCTACGGGCAGTATTCCGCGGGGGCACAGATACGCAGTATTTT.

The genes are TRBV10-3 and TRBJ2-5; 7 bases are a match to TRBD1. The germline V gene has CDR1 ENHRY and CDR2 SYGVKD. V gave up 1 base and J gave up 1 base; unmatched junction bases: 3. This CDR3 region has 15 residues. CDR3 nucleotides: TGTGCCATCAGTGAGTTATGGGACAGCCAAGAGACCCAGTACTTC. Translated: CAISELWDSQETQYF.

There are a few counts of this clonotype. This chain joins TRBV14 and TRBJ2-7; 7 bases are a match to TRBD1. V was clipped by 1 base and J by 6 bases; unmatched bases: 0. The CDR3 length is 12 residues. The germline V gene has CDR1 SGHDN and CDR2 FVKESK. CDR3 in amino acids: CASSQAGGEQYF. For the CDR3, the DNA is TGTGCCAGCAGCCAAGCAGGGGGCGAGCAGTACTTC.

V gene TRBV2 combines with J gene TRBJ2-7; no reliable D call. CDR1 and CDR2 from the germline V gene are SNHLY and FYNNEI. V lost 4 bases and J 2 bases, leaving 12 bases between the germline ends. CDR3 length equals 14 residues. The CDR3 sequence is CASSGLGGTYEQYF. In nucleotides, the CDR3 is TGTGCCAGCAGTGGTTTGGGTGGAACCTACGAGCAGTACTTC.

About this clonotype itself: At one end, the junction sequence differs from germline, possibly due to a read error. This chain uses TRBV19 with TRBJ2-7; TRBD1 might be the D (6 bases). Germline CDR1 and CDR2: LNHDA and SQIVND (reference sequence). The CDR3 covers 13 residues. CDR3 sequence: CVSSGTILREQYF. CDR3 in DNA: TGTGTCAGTTCCGGGACAATCCTACGTGAGCAGTACTTC.

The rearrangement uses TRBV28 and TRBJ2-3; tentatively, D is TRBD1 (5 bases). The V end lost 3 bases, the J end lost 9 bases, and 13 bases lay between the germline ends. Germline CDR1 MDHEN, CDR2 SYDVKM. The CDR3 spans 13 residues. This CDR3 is CASSLTDSGTQYF. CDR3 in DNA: TGTGCCAGCAGTTTGACAGATTCAGGCACGCAGTATTTT.

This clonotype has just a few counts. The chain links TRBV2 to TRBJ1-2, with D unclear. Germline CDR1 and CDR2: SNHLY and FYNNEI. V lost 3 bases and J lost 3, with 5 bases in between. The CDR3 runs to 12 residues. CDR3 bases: TGTGCCAGCAGTGACAAACACTATGGCTACACCTTC. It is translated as CASSDKHYGYTF. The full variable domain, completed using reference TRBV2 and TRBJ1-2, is EPEVTQTPSHQVTQMGQEVILRCVPISNHLYFYWYRQILGQKVEFLVSFYNNEISEKSEIFDDQFSVERPDGSNFTLKIRSTKLEDSAMYFCASSDKHYGYTFGSGTRLTVV.

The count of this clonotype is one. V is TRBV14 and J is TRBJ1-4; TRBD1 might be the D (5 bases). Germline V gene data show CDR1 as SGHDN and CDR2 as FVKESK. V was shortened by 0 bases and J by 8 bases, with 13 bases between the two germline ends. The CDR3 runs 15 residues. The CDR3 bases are TGTGCCAGCAGCCAAGATCGAGGAGGGGAGGAAAAACTGTTTTTT. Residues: CASSQDRGGEEKLFF.

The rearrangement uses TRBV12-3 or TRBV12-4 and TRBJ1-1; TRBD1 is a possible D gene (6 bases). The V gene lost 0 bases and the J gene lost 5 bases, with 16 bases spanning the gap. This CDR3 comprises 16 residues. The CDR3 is CASSLAGGERGTEAFF. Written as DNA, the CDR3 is TGTGCCAGCAGTTTAGCGGGGGGCGAAAGGGGGACTGAAGCTTTCTTT.

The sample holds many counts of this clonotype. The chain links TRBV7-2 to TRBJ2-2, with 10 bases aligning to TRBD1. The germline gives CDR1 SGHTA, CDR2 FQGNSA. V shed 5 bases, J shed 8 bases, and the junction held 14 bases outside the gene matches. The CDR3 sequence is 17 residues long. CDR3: CASSLSRDRGKVGELFF. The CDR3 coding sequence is TGTGCCAGCAGCCTCTCCAGGGACAGGGGTAAAGTTGGGGAGCTGTTTTTT.

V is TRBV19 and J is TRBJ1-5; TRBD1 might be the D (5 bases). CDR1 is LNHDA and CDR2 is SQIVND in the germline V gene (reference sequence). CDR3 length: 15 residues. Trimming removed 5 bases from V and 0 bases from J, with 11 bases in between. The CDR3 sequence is CASSPRQISNQPQHF. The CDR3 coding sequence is TGTGCCAGTAGTCCCCGACAGATTAGCAATCAGCCCCAGCATTTT.

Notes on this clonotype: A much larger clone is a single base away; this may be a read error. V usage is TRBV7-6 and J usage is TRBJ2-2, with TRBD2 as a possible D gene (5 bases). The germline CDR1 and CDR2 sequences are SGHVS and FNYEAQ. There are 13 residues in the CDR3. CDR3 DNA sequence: TGTGCCAGCAGCCCCTCTGGGCCCGGGGAGCCGTTTTTT. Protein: CASSPSGPGEPFF.

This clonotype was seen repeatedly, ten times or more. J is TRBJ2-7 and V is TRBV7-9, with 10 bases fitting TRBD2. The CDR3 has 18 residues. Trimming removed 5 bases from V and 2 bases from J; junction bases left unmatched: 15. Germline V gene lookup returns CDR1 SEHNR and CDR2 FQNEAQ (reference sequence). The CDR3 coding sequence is TGTGCCAGCAGCCTCCCGCGGGCTAGCGGGGGCATCACCTACGAGCAGTACTTC. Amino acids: CASSLPRASGGITYEQYF.

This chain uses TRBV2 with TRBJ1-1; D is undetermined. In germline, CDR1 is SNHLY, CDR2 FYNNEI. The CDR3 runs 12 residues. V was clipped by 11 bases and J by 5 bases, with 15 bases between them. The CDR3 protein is CACPVRGTEAFF. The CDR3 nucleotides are TGTGCCTGCCCTGTCCGAGGGACTGAAGCTTTCTTT.

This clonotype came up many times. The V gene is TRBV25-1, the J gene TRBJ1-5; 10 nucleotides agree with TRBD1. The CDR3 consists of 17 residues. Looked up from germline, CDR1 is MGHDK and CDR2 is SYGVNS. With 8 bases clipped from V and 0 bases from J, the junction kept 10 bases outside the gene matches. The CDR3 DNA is TGTGCCAGCGAACCGGGACAGGGGTCTTATAGCAATCAGCCCCAGCATTTT. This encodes CASEPGQGSYSNQPQHF.

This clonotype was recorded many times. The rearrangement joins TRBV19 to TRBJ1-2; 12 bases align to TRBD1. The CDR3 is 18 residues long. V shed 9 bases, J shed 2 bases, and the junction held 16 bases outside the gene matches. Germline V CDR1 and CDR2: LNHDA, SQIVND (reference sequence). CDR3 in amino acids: CARTLSGTGGAINYGYTF. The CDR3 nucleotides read TGTGCCAGAACGCTTTCCGGGACAGGGGGCGCCATAAACTATGGCTACACCTTC. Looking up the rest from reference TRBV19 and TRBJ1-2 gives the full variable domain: DGGITQSPKYLFRKEGQNVTLSCEQNLNHDAMYWYRQDPGQGLRLIYYSQIVNDFQKGDIAEGYSVSREKKESFPLTVTSAQKNPTAFYLCARTLSGTGGAINYGYTFGSGTRLTVV.